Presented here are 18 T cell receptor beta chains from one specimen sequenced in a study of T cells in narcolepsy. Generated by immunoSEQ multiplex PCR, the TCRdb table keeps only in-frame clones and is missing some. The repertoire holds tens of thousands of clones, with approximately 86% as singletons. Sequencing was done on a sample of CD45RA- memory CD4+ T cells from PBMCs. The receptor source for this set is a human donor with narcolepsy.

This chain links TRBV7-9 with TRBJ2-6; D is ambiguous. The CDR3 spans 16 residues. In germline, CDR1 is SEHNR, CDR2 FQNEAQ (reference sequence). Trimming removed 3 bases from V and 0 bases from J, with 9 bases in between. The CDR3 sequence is CASSFNLGSGANVLTF. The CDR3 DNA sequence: TGTGCCAGCAGCTTTAACCTGGGCTCTGGGGCCAACGTCCTGACTTTC.

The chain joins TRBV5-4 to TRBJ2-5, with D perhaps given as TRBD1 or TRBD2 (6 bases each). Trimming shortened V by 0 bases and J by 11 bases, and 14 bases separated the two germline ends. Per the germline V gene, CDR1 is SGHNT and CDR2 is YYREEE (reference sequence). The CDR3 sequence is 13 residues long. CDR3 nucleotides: TGTGCCAGCAGCTTGGACAGGGCTCGGGAGCAGTACTTC. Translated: CASSLDRAREQYF.

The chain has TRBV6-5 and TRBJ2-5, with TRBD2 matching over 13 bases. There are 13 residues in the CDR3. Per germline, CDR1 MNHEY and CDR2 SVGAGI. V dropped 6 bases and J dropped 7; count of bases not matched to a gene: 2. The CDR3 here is CASRGLAGATQYF. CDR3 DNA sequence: TGTGCCAGCAGAGGACTAGCGGGGGCGACCCAGTACTTC.

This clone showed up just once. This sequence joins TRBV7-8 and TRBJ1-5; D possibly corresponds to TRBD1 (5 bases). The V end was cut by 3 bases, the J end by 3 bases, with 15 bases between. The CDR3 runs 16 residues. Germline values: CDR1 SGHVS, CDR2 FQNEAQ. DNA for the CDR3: TGTGCCAGCAGCTTTTCTCCCGCCGGGGCCAATCAGCCCCAGCATTTT. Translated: CASSFSPAGANQPQHF.

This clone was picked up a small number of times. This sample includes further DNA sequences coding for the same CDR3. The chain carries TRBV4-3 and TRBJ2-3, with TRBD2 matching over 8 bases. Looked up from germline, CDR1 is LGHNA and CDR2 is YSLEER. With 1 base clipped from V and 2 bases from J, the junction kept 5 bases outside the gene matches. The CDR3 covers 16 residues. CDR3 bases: TGCGCCAGCAGCCAAGCGAGCGGGGGTTCCACAGATACGCAGTATTTT. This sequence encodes CASSQASGGSTDTQYF.

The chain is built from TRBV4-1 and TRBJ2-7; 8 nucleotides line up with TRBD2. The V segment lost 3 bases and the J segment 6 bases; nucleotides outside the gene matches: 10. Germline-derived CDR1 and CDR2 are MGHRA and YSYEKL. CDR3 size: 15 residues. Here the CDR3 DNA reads TGCGCCAGCAGCCAGTCCGGGGGGGGGCTCGGCGAGCAGTACTTC. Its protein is CASSQSGGGLGEQYF.

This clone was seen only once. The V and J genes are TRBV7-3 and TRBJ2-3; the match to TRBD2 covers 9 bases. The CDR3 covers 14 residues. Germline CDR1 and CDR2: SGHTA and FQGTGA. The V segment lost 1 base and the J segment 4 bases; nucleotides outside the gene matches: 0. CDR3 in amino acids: CASSLSGGADTQYF. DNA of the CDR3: TGTGCCAGCAGCTTAAGCGGGGGGGCAGATACGCAGTATTTT.

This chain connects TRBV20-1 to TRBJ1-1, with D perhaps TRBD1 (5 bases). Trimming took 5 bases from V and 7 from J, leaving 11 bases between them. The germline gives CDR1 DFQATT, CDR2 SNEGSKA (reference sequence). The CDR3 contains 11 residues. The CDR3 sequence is CSARGAGEAFF. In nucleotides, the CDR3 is TGCAGTGCTCGAGGGGCAGGTGAAGCTTTCTTT.

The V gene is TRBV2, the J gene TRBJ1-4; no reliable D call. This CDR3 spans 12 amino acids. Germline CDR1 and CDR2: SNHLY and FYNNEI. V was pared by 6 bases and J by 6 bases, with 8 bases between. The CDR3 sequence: CASRDQDEKLFF. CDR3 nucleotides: TGTGCCAGCAGGGACCAGGATGAAAAACTGTTTTTT.

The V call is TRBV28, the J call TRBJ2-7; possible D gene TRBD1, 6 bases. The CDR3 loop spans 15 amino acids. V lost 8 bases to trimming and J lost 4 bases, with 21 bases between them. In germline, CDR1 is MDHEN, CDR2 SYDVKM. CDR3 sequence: CASPPPRQAPYEQYF. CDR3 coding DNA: TGTGCCAGCCCCCCTCCTCGACAGGCCCCGTACGAGCAGTACTTC.

The DNA for the CDR3 is TGTGCCAGCTCACAGGGATCCACTGAAGCTTTCTTT. Translated: CASSQGSTEAFF. The V and J genes are TRBV18 and TRBJ1-1, with D unclear. The CDR3 has 12 residues. Trimming removed 4 bases from V and 4 bases from J, with 7 bases in between. From germline, CDR1 is KGHSH and CDR2 LQKENI.

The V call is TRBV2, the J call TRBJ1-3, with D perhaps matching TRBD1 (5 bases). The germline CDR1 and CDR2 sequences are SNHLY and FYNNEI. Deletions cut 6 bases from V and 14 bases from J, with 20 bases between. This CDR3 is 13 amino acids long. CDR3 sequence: CASSGGPTNLLYF. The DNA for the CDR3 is TGTGCCAGCAGCGGGGGACCGACGAATCTACTATATTTT.

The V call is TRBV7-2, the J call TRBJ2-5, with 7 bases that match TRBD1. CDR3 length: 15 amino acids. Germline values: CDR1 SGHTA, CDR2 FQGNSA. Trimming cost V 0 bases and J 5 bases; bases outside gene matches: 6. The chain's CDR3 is CASSLATGVRETQYF. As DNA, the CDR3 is TGTGCCAGCAGCTTAGCTACAGGGGTTAGGGAGACCCAGTACTTC.

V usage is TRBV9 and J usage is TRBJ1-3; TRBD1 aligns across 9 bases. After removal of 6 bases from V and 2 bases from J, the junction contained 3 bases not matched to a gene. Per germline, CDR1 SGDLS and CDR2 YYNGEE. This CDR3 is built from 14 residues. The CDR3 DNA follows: TGTGCCAGCAACCGGGACAGGGCTGGAAACACCATATATTTT. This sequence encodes CASNRDRAGNTIYF.

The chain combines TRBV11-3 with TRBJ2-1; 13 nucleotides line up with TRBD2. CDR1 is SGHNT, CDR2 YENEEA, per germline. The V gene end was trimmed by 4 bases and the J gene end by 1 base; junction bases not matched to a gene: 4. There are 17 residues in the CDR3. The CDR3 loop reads CASSSGLAGVSYNEQFF. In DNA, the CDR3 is TGTGCCAGCAGCTCCGGACTAGCGGGGGTTTCCTACAATGAGCAGTTCTTC.

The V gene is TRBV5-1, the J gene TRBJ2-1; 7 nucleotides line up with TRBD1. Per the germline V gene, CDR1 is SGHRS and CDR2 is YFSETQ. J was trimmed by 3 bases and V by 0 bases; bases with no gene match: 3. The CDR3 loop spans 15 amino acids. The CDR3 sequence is CASSLVGDSYNEQFF. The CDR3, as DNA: TGCGCCAGCAGCTTGGTCGGGGACAGCTACAATGAGCAGTTCTTC.

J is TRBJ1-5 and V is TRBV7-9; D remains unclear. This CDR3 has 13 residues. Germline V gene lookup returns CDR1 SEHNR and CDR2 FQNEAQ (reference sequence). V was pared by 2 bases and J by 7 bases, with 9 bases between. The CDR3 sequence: CASSLSDHQPQHF. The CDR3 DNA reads TGTGCCAGCAGCTTATCGGACCACCAGCCCCAGCATTTT.

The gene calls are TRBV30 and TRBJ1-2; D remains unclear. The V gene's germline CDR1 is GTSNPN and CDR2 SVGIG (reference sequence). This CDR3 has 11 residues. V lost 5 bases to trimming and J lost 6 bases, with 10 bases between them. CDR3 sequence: CAWGVWDGYTF. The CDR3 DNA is TGTGCCTGGGGAGTCTGGGATGGCTACACCTTC.